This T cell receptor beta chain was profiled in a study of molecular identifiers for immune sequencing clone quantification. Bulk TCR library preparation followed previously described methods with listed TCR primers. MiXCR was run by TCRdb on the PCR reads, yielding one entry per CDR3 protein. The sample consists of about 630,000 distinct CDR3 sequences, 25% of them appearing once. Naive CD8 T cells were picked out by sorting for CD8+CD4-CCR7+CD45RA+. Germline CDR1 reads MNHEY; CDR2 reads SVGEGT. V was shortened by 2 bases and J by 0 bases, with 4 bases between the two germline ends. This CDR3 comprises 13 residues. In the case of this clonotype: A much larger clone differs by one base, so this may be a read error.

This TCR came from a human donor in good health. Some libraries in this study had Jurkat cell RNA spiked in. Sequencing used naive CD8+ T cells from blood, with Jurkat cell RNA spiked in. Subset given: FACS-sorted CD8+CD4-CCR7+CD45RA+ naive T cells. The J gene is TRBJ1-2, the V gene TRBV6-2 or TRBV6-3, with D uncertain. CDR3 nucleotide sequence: TGTGCCAGCAGTTACAGGGCTAACTATGGCTACACCTTC. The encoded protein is CASSYRANYGYTF.